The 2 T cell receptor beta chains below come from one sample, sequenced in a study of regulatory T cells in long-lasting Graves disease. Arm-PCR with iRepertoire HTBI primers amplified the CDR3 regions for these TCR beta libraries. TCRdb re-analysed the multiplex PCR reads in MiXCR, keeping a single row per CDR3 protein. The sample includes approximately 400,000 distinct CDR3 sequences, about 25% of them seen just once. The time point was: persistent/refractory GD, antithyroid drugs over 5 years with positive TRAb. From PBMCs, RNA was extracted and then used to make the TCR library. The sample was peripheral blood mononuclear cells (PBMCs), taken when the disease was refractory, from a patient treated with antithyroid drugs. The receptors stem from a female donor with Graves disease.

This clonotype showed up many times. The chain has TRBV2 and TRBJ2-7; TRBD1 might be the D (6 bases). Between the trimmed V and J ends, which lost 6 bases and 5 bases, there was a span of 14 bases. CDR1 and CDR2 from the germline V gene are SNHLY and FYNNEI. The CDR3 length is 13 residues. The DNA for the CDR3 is TGTGCCAGCAGAACAGGGATTGTCAACGAGCAGTACTTC. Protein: CASRTGIVNEQYF.

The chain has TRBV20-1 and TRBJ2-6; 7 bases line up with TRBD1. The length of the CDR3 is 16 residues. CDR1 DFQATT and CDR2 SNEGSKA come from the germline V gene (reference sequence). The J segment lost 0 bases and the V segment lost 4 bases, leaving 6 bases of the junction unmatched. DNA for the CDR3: TGCAGTGCTACGGGACAGAAAAGCTCTGGGGCCAACGTCCTGACTTTC. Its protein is CSATGQKSSGANVLTF.